Many counts were recorded for the clone carrying this TCR beta chain. Antigen specificity is unknown. Losses at the gene ends were 8 bases for V and 1 base for J; bases not matched to a gene: 9. The CDR3 is made up of 15 amino acids. Germline CDR1 is MNHNS and CDR2 is SASEGT. This entry is derived from a study of T cells in Graves' hyperthyroidism and ophthalmopathy. Broader study findings: Blood also held most thyroid clonotypes expanded beyond 0.001.

Uncontrolled infection, other autoimmune disease, pregnancy or lactation led to exclusion. The PBMCs were taken from roughly 10 ml of fresh peripheral blood. Template material for amplifying TCR beta CDR3 regions consisted of RNA transcripts. Carried out on the TCR CDR3, a first-round RT-PCR used the HTBI primer set. TCRdb used MiXCR to reprocess the multiplex PCR reads, holding one entry per CDR3 protein. The sample comprises some 270,000 distinct CDR3 sequences, roughly an eighth of which are singletons, and 7.9% rests with the top ten. The specimen sequenced was blood. The sequence was collected from a woman between 40 and 55 years old with Graves' hyperthyroidism. The J gene is TRBJ2-7, the V gene TRBV6-1; 9 positions match TRBD1. For the CDR3, the DNA is TGTGCCAGCGCCAGGACCGGGACAGGGTCCTACGAGCAGTACTTC. It yields the protein CASARTGTGSYEQYF.